The rows below give T cell receptor beta chains drawn from one sample of a study of T cells in Graves' hyperthyroidism and ophthalmopathy. TCRdb passed the multiplex PCR reads through MiXCR, listing each CDR3 protein once. The profile shows about 530,000 distinct CDR3 sequences, approximately 17% of them singletons. The sample was blood. These receptors were obtained from a woman aged 18-29 years with Graves' ophthalmopathy. Both conserved end residues are part of each CDR3. The D gene is left open where the match is weak. The listing skips clone size in some rows; elsewhere it reads once, few, many or a size class.

V,size,D,J,CDR3,DNA
TRBV6-1,many,NA,TRBJ2-1,CAIHLSSYNEQFF,TGTGCCATCCACCTGAGCTCCTACAATGAGCAGTTCTTC
TRBV19,few,TRBD2,TRBJ2-5,CASSPGGIETQYF,TGTGCCAGTAGTCCCGGGGGGATAGAGACCCAGTACTTC
TRBV5-6,few,NA,TRBJ1-2,CASSALSYGYTF,TGTGCCAGCAGCGCCCTTAGCTATGGCTACACCTTC
TRBV29-1,NA,NA,TRBJ2-1,CSAEVSLYNEQFF,TGCAGCGCTGAAGTGAGCCTTTACAATGAGCAGTTCTTC
TRBV7-3,many,TRBD2,TRBJ2-1,CASSSEERGYNEQFF,TGTGCCAGCAGCTCCGAAGAGCGGGGCTACAATGAGCAGTTCTTC
TRBV30,many,TRBD1,TRBJ1-1,CAWGTGGNTEAFF,TGTGCCTGGGGGACAGGGGGGAACACTGAAGCTTTCTTT
TRBV6-4,many,NA,TRBJ1-2,CASSDNHYGYTF,TGTGCCAGCAGTGACAATCACTATGGCTACACCTTC
TRBV16,NA,NA,TRBJ1-3,CASSQWGSQLVSGNTIYF,TGTGCCAGCAGCCAATGGGGCAGCCAACTTGTCTCTGGAAACACCATATATTTT
TRBV29-1,NA,NA,TRBJ1-1,CSGGQGGTEAFF,TGCAGCGGGGGACAAGGGGGCACTGAAGCTTTCTTT
TRBV28,many,NA,TRBJ2-1,CASSFSYRAYNEQFF,TGTGCCAGCAGTTTCTCCTATCGCGCCTACAATGAGCAGTTCTTC
TRBV2,few,NA,TRBJ1-2,CASLRGLHGYTF,TGTGCCAGCCTCAGGGGTTTGCATGGCTACACCTTC
TRBV28,many,NA,TRBJ1-5,CASSSDYSNQPQHF,TGTGCCAGCAGTTCTGACTATAGCAATCAGCCCCAGCATTTT
TRBV20-1,NA,NA,TRBJ1-5,CSAGVTDSNQPQHF,TGCAGTGCTGGAGTGACAGATAGCAATCAGCCCCAGCATTTT
TRBV15,few,NA,TRBJ1-5,CATSRVDQPQHF,TGTGCCACCAGCAGAGTGGATCAGCCCCAGCATTTT
TRBV6-1,few,NA,TRBJ2-5,CASSEGGITETQYF,TGTGCCAGCAGTGAAGGTGGGATCACAGAGACCCAGTACTTC